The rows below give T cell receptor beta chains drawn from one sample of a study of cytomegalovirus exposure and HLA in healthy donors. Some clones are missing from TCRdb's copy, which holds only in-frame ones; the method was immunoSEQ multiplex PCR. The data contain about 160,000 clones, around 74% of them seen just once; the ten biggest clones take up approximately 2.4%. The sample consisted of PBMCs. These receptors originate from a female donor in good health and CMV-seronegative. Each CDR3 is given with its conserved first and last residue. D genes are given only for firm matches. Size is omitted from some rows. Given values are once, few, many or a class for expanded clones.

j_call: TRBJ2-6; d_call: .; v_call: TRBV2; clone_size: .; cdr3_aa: CAVRGGLGGANVLTF; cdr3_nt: TGTGCCGTAAGGGGGGGATTGGGCGGGGCCAACGTCCTGACTTTC
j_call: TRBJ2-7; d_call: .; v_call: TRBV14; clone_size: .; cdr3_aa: CASSQDRRGPNSYEQYF; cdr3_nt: TGTGCCAGCAGCCAAGACAGGAGGGGGCCGAATTCCTACGAGCAGTACTTC
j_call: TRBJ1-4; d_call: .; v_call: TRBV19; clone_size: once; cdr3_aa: CASSSAGEASATNEKLFF; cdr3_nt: TGTGCCAGTAGCTCCGCCGGGGAGGCCTCGGCAACTAATGAAAAACTGTTTTTT
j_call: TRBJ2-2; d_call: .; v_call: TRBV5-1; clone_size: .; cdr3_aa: CASSLQGEVPGELFF; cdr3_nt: TGCGCCAGCAGCTTACAGGGCGAAGTCCCCGGGGAGCTGTTTTTT
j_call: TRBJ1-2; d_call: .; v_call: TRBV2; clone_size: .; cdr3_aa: CASSSRVSDGYTF; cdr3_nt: TGTGCCAGCAGCAGCCGGGTTTCGGATGGCTACACCTTC
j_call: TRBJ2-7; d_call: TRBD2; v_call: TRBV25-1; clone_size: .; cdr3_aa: CASSEYSGTSSYEQYF; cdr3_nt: TGTGCCAGCAGTGAATATAGCGGGACCAGCTCCTACGAGCAGTACTTC
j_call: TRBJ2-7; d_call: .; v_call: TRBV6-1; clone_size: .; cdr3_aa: CASSEASVGASYEQYF; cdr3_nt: TGTGCCAGCAGTGAAGCCTCTGTGGGCGCCTCCTACGAGCAGTACTTC
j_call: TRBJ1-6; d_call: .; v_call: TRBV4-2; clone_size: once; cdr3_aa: CASSQDLGQGGSPLHF; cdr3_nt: TGTGCCAGCAGCCAAGATCTAGGGCAGGGAGGTTCACCCCTCCACTTT
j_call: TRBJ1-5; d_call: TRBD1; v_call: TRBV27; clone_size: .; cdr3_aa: CASSPDRGGQPQHF; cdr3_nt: TGTGCCAGCAGTCCCGACAGGGGAGGTCAGCCCCAGCATTTT
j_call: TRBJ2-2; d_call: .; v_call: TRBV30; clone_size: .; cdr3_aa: CALRGRQNTGELFF; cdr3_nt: TGTGCCCTTAGGGGGAGACAGAACACCGGGGAGCTGTTTTTT